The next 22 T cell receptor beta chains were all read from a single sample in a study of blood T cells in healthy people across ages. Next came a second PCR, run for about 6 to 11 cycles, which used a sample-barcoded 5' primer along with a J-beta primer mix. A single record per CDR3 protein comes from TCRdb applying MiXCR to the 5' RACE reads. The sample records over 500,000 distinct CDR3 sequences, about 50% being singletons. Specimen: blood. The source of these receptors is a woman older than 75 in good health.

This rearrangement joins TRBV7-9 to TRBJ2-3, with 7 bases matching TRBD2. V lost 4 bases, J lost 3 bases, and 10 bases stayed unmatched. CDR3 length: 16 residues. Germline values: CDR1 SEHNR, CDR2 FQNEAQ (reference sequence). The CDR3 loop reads CASSSRGGLITDTQYF. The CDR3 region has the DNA TGTGCCAGCAGCTCTCGGGGAGGGTTAATAACAGATACGCAGTATTTT. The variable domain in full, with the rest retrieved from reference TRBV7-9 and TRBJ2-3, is DTGVSQNPRHKITKRGQNVTFRCDPISEHNRLYWYRQTLGQGPEFLTYFQNEAQLEKSRLLSDRFSAERPKGSFSTLEIQRTEQGDSAMYLCASSSRGGLITDTQYFGPGTRLTVL.

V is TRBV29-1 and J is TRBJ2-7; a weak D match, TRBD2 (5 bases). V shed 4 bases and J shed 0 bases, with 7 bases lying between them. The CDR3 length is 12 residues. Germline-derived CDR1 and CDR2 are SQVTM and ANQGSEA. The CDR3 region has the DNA TGCAGCGTTGGTCGGGGCTCCTACGAGCAGTACTTC. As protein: CSVGRGSYEQYF.

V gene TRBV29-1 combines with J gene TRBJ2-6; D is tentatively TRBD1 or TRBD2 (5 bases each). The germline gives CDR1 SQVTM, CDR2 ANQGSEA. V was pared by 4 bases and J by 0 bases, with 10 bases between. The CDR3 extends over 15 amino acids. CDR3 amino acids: CSVGSGSSGANVLTF. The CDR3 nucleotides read TGCAGCGTTGGTTCAGGGAGCTCTGGGGCCAACGTCCTGACTTTC.

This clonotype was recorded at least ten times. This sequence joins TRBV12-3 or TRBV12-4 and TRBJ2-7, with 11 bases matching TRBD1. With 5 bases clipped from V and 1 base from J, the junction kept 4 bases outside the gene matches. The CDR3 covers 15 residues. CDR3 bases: TGTGCCAGCAGTCCCGGGACAGGGGGTTCCTACGAGCAGTACTTC. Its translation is CASSPGTGGSYEQYF.

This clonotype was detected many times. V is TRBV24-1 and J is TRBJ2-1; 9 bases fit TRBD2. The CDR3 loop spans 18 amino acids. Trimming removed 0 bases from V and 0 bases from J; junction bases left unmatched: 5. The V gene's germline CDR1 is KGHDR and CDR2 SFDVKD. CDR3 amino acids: CATSDLTSGQSSYNEQFF. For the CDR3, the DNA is TGTGCCACCAGTGATTTGACTAGCGGGCAGAGCTCCTACAATGAGCAGTTCTTC.

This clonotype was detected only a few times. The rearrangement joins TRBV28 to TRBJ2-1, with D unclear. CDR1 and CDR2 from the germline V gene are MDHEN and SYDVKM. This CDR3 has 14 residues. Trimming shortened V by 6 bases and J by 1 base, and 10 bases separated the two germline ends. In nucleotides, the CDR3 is TGTGCCAGCAGGTGGCTGGGGTCCTACAATGAGCAGTTCTTC. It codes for CASRWLGSYNEQFF.

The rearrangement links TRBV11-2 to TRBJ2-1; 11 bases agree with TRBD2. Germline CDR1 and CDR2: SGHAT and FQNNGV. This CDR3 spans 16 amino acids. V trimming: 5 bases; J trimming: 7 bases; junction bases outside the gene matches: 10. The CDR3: CASSLDASGGINEQFF. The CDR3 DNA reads TGTGCCAGCAGCCTTGATGCTAGCGGGGGGATAAATGAGCAGTTCTTC.

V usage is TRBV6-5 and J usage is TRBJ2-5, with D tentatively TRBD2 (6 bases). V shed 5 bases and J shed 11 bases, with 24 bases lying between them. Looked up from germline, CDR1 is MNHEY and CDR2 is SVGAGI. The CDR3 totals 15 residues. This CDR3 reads CASSPSSGASPQQYF. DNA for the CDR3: TGTGCCAGCAGTCCAAGTAGCGGCGCCTCCCCTCAGCAGTACTTC.

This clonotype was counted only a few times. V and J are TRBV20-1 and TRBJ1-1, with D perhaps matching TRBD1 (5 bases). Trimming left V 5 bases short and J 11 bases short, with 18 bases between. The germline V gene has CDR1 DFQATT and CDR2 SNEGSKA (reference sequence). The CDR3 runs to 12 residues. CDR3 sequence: CSAFTFGGLAFF. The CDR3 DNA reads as TGCAGTGCTTTCACTTTTGGGGGATTGGCTTTCTTT.

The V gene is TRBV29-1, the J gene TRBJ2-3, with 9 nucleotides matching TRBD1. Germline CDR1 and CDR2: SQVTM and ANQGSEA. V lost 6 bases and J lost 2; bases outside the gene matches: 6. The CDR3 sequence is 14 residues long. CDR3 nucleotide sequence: TGCAGCGTAGAGGACAGGGGAAACACAGATACGCAGTATTTT. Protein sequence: CSVEDRGNTDTQYF.

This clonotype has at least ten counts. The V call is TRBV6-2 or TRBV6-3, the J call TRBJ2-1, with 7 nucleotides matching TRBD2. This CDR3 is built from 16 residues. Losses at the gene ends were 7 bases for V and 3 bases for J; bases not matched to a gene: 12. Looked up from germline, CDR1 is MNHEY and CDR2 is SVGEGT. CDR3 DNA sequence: TGTGCCAGCACGGCCGGGCTAGCGGAATACTACAATGAGCAGTTCTTC. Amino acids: CASTAGLAEYYNEQFF.

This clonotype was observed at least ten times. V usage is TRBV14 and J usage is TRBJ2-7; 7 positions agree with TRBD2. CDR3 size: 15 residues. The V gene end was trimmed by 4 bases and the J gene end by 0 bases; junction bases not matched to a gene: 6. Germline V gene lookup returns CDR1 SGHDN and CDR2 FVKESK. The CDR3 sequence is CASSLASGPSYEQYF. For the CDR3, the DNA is TGTGCCAGCAGCCTCGCTAGCGGACCCTCCTACGAGCAGTACTTC. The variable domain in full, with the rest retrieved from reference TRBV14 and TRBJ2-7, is EAGVTQFPSHSVIEKGQTVTLRCDPISGHDNLYWYRRVMGKEIKFLLHFVKESKQDESGMPNNRFLAERTGGTYSTLKVQPAELEDSGVYFCASSLASGPSYEQYFGPGTRLTVT.

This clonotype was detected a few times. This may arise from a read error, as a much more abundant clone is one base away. CDR3 coding DNA: TGCAGTGCTAATTACAGGGGAGACAATGAGCAGTACTTC. Translating gives CSANYRGDNEQYF. The chain employs TRBV20-1 and TRBJ2-7; 7 bases match TRBD1. This CDR3 spans 13 amino acids. Germline V gene data show CDR1 as DFQATT and CDR2 as SNEGSKA (reference sequence). The J segment lost 7 bases and the V segment lost 4 bases, leaving 10 bases of the junction unmatched.

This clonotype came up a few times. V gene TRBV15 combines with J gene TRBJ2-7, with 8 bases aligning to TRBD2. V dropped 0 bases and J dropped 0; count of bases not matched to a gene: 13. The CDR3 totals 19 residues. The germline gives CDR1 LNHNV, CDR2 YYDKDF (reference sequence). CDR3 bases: TGTGCCACCAGCAGAGATAGTGCTAAGGGGACTAGGACCTCCTACGAGCAGTACTTC. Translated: CATSRDSAKGTRTSYEQYF.

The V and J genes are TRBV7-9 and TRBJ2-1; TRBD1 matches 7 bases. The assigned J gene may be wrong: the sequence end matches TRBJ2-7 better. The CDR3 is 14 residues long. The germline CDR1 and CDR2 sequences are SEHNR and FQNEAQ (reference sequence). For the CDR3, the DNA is TGTGCCAGTAAGGAGACAGGGACCTACAATGAGCAGTACTTC. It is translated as CASKETGTYNEQYF.

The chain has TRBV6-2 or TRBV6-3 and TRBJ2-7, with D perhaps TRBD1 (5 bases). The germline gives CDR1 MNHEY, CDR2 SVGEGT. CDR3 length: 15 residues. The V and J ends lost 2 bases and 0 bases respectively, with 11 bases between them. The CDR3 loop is CASSYPPQGSYEQYF. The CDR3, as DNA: TGTGCCAGCAGTTACCCCCCCCAGGGCTCCTACGAGCAGTACTTC.

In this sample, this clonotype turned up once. In DNA, the CDR3 is TGTGCCAGCAGTTACACGGGAGGTTTGACCCAGTACTTC. It translates to CASSYTGGLTQYF. V gene TRBV6-5 combines with J gene TRBJ2-7; 7 bases fit TRBD2. The better agreement between TRBJ2-5 and the DNA end casts doubt on the J call. CDR1 is MNHEY and CDR2 is SVGAGI in the germline V gene. CDR3 size: 13 residues.

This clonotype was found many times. CDR3 in DNA: TGTGCCAGCAGTTCGGTTAACCTGAACTATGGCTACACCTTC. Its protein is CASSSVNLNYGYTF. This chain joins TRBV28 and TRBJ1-2; D gene uncertain. The V gene's germline CDR1 is MDHEN and CDR2 SYDVKM. The CDR3 has 14 amino acids. V lost 4 bases and J lost 2, with 11 bases in between.

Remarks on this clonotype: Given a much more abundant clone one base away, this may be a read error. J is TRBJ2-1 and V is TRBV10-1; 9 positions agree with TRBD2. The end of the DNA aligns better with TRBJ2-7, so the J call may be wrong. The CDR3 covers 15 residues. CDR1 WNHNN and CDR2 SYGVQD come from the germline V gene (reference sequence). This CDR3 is CASSEASGGNNEQYF. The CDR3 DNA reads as TGCGCCAGCAGTGAGGCCAGCGGGGGGAACAATGAGCAGTACTTC.

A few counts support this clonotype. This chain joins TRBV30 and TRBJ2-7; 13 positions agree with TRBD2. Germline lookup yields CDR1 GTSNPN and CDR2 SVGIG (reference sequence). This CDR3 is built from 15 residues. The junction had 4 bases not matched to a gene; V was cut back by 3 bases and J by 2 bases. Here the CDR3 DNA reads TGTGCCTGGAGAACTAGCGGGGGGGCCCCCTACGAGCAGTACTTC. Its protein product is CAWRTSGGAPYEQYF.

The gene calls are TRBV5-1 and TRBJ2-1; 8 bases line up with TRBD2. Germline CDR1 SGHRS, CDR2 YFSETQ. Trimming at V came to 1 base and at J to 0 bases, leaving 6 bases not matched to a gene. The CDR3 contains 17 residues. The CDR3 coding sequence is TGCGCCAGCAGCTTGTGGGGGGGGACTAGCTCCTACAATGAGCAGTTCTTC. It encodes CASSLWGGTSSYNEQFF.

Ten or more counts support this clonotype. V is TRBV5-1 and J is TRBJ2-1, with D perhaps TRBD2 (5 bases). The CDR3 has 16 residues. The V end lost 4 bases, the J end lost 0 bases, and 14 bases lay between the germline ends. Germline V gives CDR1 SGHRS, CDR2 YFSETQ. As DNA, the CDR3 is TGCGCCAGCAGCCCGGACTTGACCATCTCCTACAATGAGCAGTTCTTC. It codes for CASSPDLTISYNEQFF.